This T cell receptor beta chain was retrieved from a study of shared clonotypes between healthy human individuals. Whole-study results and caveats: Naive subsets generally exceeded memory subsets in estimated richness.

Germline V gives CDR1 MNHNY, CDR2 SVGAGI (reference sequence). The CDR3 extends over 15 amino acids. J lost 0 bases, V lost 6 bases, and 5 bases had no gene match. The input for sorted-subset replicate PCRs was around 210 ng DNA, about 29,000 T cell genomes. The assay was immunoSEQ multiplex PCR, and TCRdb's table has in-frame clones only and misses some. Of a few million clones listed, approximately 94% are singletons. Notes on this clone: Its antigen is as yet unknown.

V usage is TRBV6-6 and J usage is TRBJ1-5; 7 nucleotides match TRBD1. The TCR comes from a man between 18 and 35 years old in good health. Material: naive CD4+ T cells sorted from blood. Specified subset: CD45RA+ positively selected. CDR3 loop: CASSSGTDSNQPQHF. In DNA, the CDR3 is TGTGCCAGCAGCTCCGGGACAGATAGCAATCAGCCCCAGCATTTT.